The entry below describes one TCR beta chain. CDR3 and TCR beta VDJ profiling relied on genomic DNA as the template. TCRdb analysed the reads with MiXCR anew, one entry per CDR3 protein. The table shows around 430,000 distinct CDR3 sequences, with around 33% occurring only once. The sample comes from a study of CD8+CD57+ T cells in acquired aplastic anemia. Patients included in sequencing had previously demonstrated CD8+CD57+ cell expansion by flow cytometry. With no exception, the patients had severe acquired aplastic anemia. Prior therapy had not been administered to any patient at the time of blood sampling. Germline lookup yields CDR1 MNHEY and CDR2 SVGAGI. The V end was cut by 0 bases, the J end by 0 bases, with 6 bases between. The CDR3 extends over 15 amino acids.

Material for sequencing was sorted CD4+, CD8+, or CD8+CD57+ T cells (not recorded which) from PBMCs. The V gene is TRBV6-5, the J gene TRBJ1-3; maybe TRBD1 (5 bases). The sequence was collected from a human donor with aplastic anemia. This CDR3 reads CASSYSTVSGNTIYF. The CDR3, as DNA: TGTGCCAGCAGTTACTCGACAGTCTCTGGAAACACCATATATTTT.